A selection of T cell receptor beta chains follows, all from one sample in a study of OX40 agonist ivuxolimab in advanced cancers. TCRdb keeps only in-frame clones here, not all; method: immunoSEQ multiplex PCR. The sample shows around 94,000 clones, roughly 87% of them seen only once. The sample was CD4+ or CD8+ T cells sorted from blood, taken in a trial of the OX40 agonist ivuxolimab. The receptors shown here come from an adult with an advanced solid tumor such as melanoma, head and neck, liver or kidney cancer. The CDR3 runs from the conserved cysteine through the conserved F or W. A D gene is named only where the DNA matches it firmly. Size is omitted from some rows. Given values are once, few, many or a class for expanded clones.

CASSLATGGDGYTF	TGCGCCAGCAGCTTGGCGACAGGGGGCGATGGCTACACCTTC	TRBV5-1	TRBD1	-	TRBJ1-2
CASSPQGGVGGELFF	TGTGCCAGCAGCCCCCAGGGGGGGGTCGGCGGGGAGCTGTTTTTT	TRBV7-3	-	once	TRBJ2-2
CASSGVGWQVDTDTQYF	TGCGCCAGCAGCGGGGTTGGGTGGCAGGTCGACACAGATACGCAGTATTTT	TRBV5-1	-	once	TRBJ2-3
CAWSVSGGNQPQHF	TGTGCCTGGAGTGTATCCGGCGGTAATCAGCCCCAGCATTTT	TRBV30	-	-	TRBJ1-5
CASSKALTLWSNQGIPFF	TGTGCCAGCAGCAAAGCTCTAACCCTATGGTCTAATCAGGGAATTCCGTTTTTT	TRBV21-1	-	-	TRBJ1-4
CASSIDRRNTGELFF	TGTGCCAGTAGTATAGACAGGCGGAACACCGGGGAGCTGTTTTTT	TRBV19	-	-	TRBJ2-2
CASRRGGEQYF	TGTGCCAGCAGGCGGGGCGGAGAGCAGTACTTC	TRBV27	-	-	TRBJ2-7
CASSPAAGGRTDTQYF	TGTGCCAGCAGCCCCGCAGCGGGGGGGCGGACAGATACGCAGTATTTT	TRBV7-9	TRBD2	-	TRBJ2-3
CASRLGQGYGYTF	TGTGCCAGCAGACTCGGACAGGGTTATGGCTACACCTTC	TRBV6-5	TRBD1	-	TRBJ1-2
CASSLYQRGAGDTQYF	TGTGCCAGCAGTTTATATCAGCGGGGGGCGGGAGATACGCAGTATTTT	TRBV27	TRBD2	-	TRBJ2-3
CAWTLRDEQFF	TGTGCCTGGACGTTAAGGGATGAGCAGTTCTTC	TRBV30	-	-	TRBJ2-1
CASSMGQIYNEQFF	TGTGCCAGCAGCATGGGACAGATATACAATGAGCAGTTCTTC	TRBV9	TRBD1	-	TRBJ2-1
CASSLGGTGTGRELFF	TGTGCCAGCAGCTTGGGGGGAACCGGGACAGGCCGGGAGCTGTTTTTT	TRBV5-4	TRBD1	-	TRBJ2-2
CASSLGSSKGTDTQYF	TGCGCCAGCAGCTTGGGGTCGTCGAAGGGCACAGATACGCAGTATTTT	TRBV5-1	-	-	TRBJ2-3
CASSQESFYNEQFF	TGTGCCAGTAGTCAAGAATCTTTTTACAATGAGCAGTTCTTC	TRBV19	-	-	TRBJ2-1
CASSLPRGDSPLHF	TGTGCCAGCAGCCTACCCAGGGGGGATTCACCCCTCCACTTT	TRBV14	TRBD1	once	TRBJ1-6
CASSISASGGGYTF	TGTGCCAGTAGTATATCGGCGTCCGGGGGTGGCTACACCTTC	TRBV19	-	-	TRBJ1-2
CASGFSGLGNTIYF	TGTGCTAGTGGTTTTAGCGGGCTTGGAAACACCATATATTTT	TRBV12-5	-	-	TRBJ1-3
CASSGFPGQLETQYF	TGTGCCAGCAGTGGATTCCCGGGACAGCTAGAGACCCAGTACTTC	TRBV6-1	TRBD1	-	TRBJ2-5
CAWSGAGNQPQHF	TGTGCCTGGAGTGGAGCAGGGAATCAGCCCCAGCATTTT	TRBV30	-	-	TRBJ1-5
CASSLAHGFAGNTIYF	TGTGCCAGCAGCTTAGCGCACGGGTTCGCTGGAAACACCATATATTTT	TRBV7-8	-	-	TRBJ1-3
CASSGGVGGRSSYNEQFF	TGCGCCAGCAGCGGCGGGGTTGGCGGGAGGAGCTCCTACAATGAGCAGTTCTTC	TRBV5-1	TRBD2	-	TRBJ2-1
CASSTGTSGVWETQYF	TGTGCCAGCAGCACGGGGACTAGCGGGGTGTGGGAGACCCAGTACTTC	TRBV5-4	TRBD2	-	TRBJ2-5
CASSLPGSSGNTIYF	TGTGCCAGCAGCTTACCGGGTAGCTCTGGAAACACCATATATTTT	TRBV7-8	-	-	TRBJ1-3
CASSRRGKESSYNSPLHF	TGTGCCAGTAGTAGGAGGGGTAAGGAGTCCTCCTATAATTCACCCCTCCACTTT	TRBV19	-	once	TRBJ1-6
CASRPRGTEAFF	TGTGCCAGCAGACCCCGGGGCACTGAAGCTTTCTTT	TRBV7-2	-	few	TRBJ1-1
CASSDRGGQPQHF	TGTGCCAGCAGTGATCGGGGGGGTCAGCCCCAGCATTTT	TRBV6-1	-	-	TRBJ1-5
CASKFPGTGALSGYTF	TGTGCCAGTAAATTCCCCGGGACAGGGGCCCTTTCTGGCTACACCTTC	TRBV19	TRBD1	-	TRBJ1-2
CASSPGEAGYEQYF	TGCGCCAGCAGCCCGGGAGAGGCGGGCTACGAGCAGTACTTC	TRBV5-1	-	-	TRBJ2-7
CASTRVGLDYEQYF	TGCGCCAGCACTCGCGTAGGTCTCGACTACGAGCAGTACTTC	TRBV5-1	-	-	TRBJ2-7
CASSPPLSQIQETQYF	TGTGCCAGCTCACCACCACTCTCTCAGATTCAAGAGACCCAGTACTTC	TRBV18	-	-	TRBJ2-5
CASSSQGRADEQFF	TGTGCCAGCAGCTCACAGGGACGGGCGGATGAGCAGTTCTTC	TRBV5-5	-	-	TRBJ2-1
CASSMGADLGTEAFF	TGTGCCAGCAGTATGGGGGCAGATTTGGGCACTGAAGCTTTCTTT	TRBV6-4	-	once	TRBJ1-1